This T cell receptor (beta chain) was sequenced in a study of human T cells and chemical hapten exposure. In the study overall: The sensitizer, 2% DPC, was used on around 2 cm by around 2 cm of upper inner arm skin. Across samples, TCR yields varied, mostly owing to small differences in pooled library volumes.

Time point here: patch test 2, 6 weeks after DPC sensitization. Sample treatment: therapeutic diphenylcyclopropenone sensitization with weekly scalp DPC. The CDR3 has 12 amino acids. Trimming shortened V by 3 bases and J by 7 bases, and 10 bases separated the two germline ends. The germline V gene has CDR1 ENHRY and CDR2 SYGVKD. TCRdb called the RACE reads again in MiXCR, with one record for every CDR3 protein. The profile shows about 100,000 distinct CDR3 sequences, approximately 10% of them singletons. This clonotype appeared many times. This material consisted of whole blood, taken in connection with sensitization to the hapten diphenylcyclopropenone (DPC). The chain joins TRBV10-3 to TRBJ2-7, with D perhaps TRBD1 (5 bases). This receptor was identified in a middle-aged woman with alopecia areata. Some clones in this sample may be carry-over from other donors' samples. Written as DNA, the CDR3 is TGTGCCATCAGTGACCCAGGGAAAGAGCAGTACTTC. The encoded protein is CAISDPGKEQYF.